This T cell receptor beta chain was sequenced during a study of blood T cell repertoires in COVID-19. Across the study: Donors in the United States, Italy and Spain gave samples during acute or convalescent COVID-19. Sources were T cells, B-cell-depleted T cells, or PBMCs; the material itself was cDNA or gDNA.

Original processing methods: The authors estimated nucleated cell counts from reference gene primer amplification. The table came from immunoSEQ multiplex PCR; TCRdb's copy has only in-frame clones and leaves some out. The D gene and trimming were derived from the DNA, and the V and J assignments and clone size from that table. Here the sample spans about 90,000 clones, approximately 86% being singletons. This CDR3 has 15 residues. Germline values: CDR1 SGDLS, CDR2 YYNGEE. Unmatched junction bases numbered 8, after V lost 2 bases and J lost 5 bases. The TCR was taken from an elderly man with active or convalescent COVID-19. The chain links TRBV9 to TRBJ1-1; TRBD1 agrees at 8 bases. The sample comprised peripheral blood. The CDR3 spells CASSVTGGIGTEAFF. The CDR3 coding sequence is TGTGCCAGCAGCGTTACAGGGGGTATAGGGACTGAAGCTTTCTTT. The entire variable domain, with the rest obtained from reference TRBV9 and TRBJ1-1, is as follows: DSGVTQTPKHLITATGQRVTLRCSPRSGDLSVYWYQQSLDQGLQFLIQYYNGEERAKGNILERFSAQQFPDLHSELNLSSLELGDSALYFCASSVTGGIGTEAFFGQGTRLTVV.